One and the same sample provided the 28 T cell receptor beta chains below, sequenced in a study of T cell responses to AZD1222 COVID-19 vaccine. TCRdb's copy holds only in-frame clones and misses some; the assay was immunoSEQ multiplex PCR. The data show some 94,000 clones, around 90% seen once. The source material was peripheral blood, sampled 28 days after the second AZD1222 dose. These receptor sequences come from an adult who received the AZD1222 COVID-19 vaccine.

This clone appeared a single time. The rearrangement links TRBV6-5 to TRBJ2-6, with unresolved D. This CDR3 comprises 14 residues. Trimming shortened V by 4 bases and J by 2 bases, and 6 bases separated the two germline ends. Germline CDR1 reads MNHEY; CDR2 reads SVGAGI. The CDR3 bases are TGTGCCAGCAGTTTCCGGGCTGGGGCCAACGTCCTGACTTTC. This encodes CASSFRAGANVLTF.

This clone was counted between two and nine times. This chain uses TRBV10-2 with TRBJ2-3; D could derive from TRBD1 or TRBD2 (5 bases each). The CDR3 is made up of 15 amino acids. Germline lookup yields CDR1 WSHSY and CDR2 SAAADI. The V gene lost 3 bases and the J gene lost 0 bases, with 10 bases spanning the gap. The CDR3 coding sequence is TGCGCCAGCAGTGAACCCGGGGCTAGCACAGATACGCAGTATTTT. Protein sequence: CASSEPGASTDTQYF.

CDR3 in DNA: TGTGCCAGCGAGAAACAGGGGTATACCGGGGAGCTGTTTTTT. Its protein product is CASEKQGYTGELFF. The V call is TRBV6-5, the J call TRBJ2-2, with 7 bases fitting TRBD1. The ends lost 8 bases at V and 5 bases at J; junction bases unmatched: 8. Per germline, CDR1 MNHEY and CDR2 SVGAGI. The CDR3 has 14 amino acids.

The gene calls are TRBV7-8 and TRBJ1-3; 11 positions match TRBD1. The CDR3 is 17 amino acids. Trimming took 5 bases from V and 3 from J; bases not matched to a gene: 9. From germline, CDR1 is SGHVS and CDR2 FQNEAQ. The CDR3, as DNA: TGTGCCAGCAGCCCGGACAGGGGGCGCATAGATGGAAACACCATATATTTT. Protein product: CASSPDRGRIDGNTIYF.

The chain uses TRBV7-8 and TRBJ1-1; TRBD1 agrees at 11 bases. V gave up 1 base and J gave up 4 bases; unmatched junction bases: 8. Germline CDR1 and CDR2: SGHVS and FQNEAQ. This CDR3 is 17 amino acids long. CDR3 sequence: CASSLGTGGRLGTEAFF. The CDR3 DNA is TGTGCCAGCAGCTTAGGGACAGGGGGCAGGTTGGGCACTGAAGCTTTCTTT.

The chain uses TRBV15 and TRBJ1-5; TRBD1 agrees at 9 bases. This CDR3 spans 16 amino acids. Germline V lookup: CDR1 LNHNV, CDR2 YYDKDF (reference sequence). Germline trimming cut 3 bases from V and 1 base from J; bases unmatched to any gene: 4. This chain's CDR3 is CATSRQQGASNQPQHF. The CDR3 DNA is TGTGCCACCAGCAGGCAACAGGGGGCCAGCAATCAGCCCCAGCATTTT.

This clone was counted a single time. The V call is TRBV14, the J call TRBJ2-1; D gene uncertain. Trimming removed 1 base at V and 9 bases at J, with 16 bases between. There are 15 residues in the CDR3. Germline V lookup: CDR1 SGHDN, CDR2 FVKESK. The CDR3 coding sequence is TGTGCCAGCAGCCAAGGGGCCGGGCTCAAGCCTGAGCAGTTCTTC. Translated, it gives CASSQGAGLKPEQFF.

The rearrangement links TRBV7-9 to TRBJ1-1; 8 bases are shared with TRBD1. This CDR3 contains 13 residues. J was trimmed by 11 bases and V by 4 bases; bases with no gene match: 9. CDR1 SEHNR and CDR2 FQNEAQ come from the germline V gene (reference sequence). The CDR3 DNA follows: TGTGCCAGCAGCTATGGGTCAGGGGGCGCGGCTTTCTTT. It translates to CASSYGSGGAAFF.

As to this clone: One end of the junction varies from germline; a read error may be responsible. The chain has TRBV24-1 and TRBJ2-3, with D uncertain. The CDR3 has 15 residues. The V gene's germline CDR1 is KGHDR and CDR2 SFDVKD. This CDR3 is CAASEPVSSTDTQYF. The CDR3 nucleotides are TGTGCCGCCAGCGAACCGGTTTCTAGCACAGATACGCAGTATTTT.

Details on this clone: Sequence at one end of the junction differs from germline and may be a read error. J is TRBJ2-3 and V is TRBV7-2; 11 bases are a match to TRBD2. The CDR3 is 14 residues long. Germline lookup yields CDR1 SGHTA and CDR2 FQGNSA. In DNA form, the CDR3 reads TGTGCCAGCAGCCCCCGGGATAGCGGGGGGGCCTGTGATTTT. It translates to CASSPRDSGGACDF.

V and J are TRBV4-2 and TRBJ1-5, with TRBD1 as a possible D gene (5 bases). CDR1 is LGHNA and CDR2 is YNFKEQ in the germline V gene. CDR3 length equals 14 residues. Trimming took 4 bases from V and 1 from J, leaving 8 bases between them. The CDR3: CASSRRDSNQPQHF. In DNA form, the CDR3 reads TGTGCCAGCAGCCGACGGGACAGCAATCAGCCCCAGCATTTT.

The rearrangement joins TRBV2 to TRBJ1-2; D is perhaps TRBD1 (6 bases). Trimming took off 11 bases at V and 5 bases at J, with 18 bases between the two ends. The CDR3 consists of 13 residues. The germline CDR1 and CDR2 sequences are SNHLY and FYNNEI. This CDR3 is CALGAYPVYGYTF. CDR3 bases: TGTGCCCTGGGGGCCTATCCAGTATATGGCTACACCTTC.

This sequence joins TRBV5-4 and TRBJ1-1, with 9 nucleotides matching TRBD1. The CDR3 totals 13 residues. Germline V gene lookup returns CDR1 SGHNT and CDR2 YYREEE (reference sequence). V lost 4 bases to trimming and J lost 5 bases; unmatched junction nucleotides: 3. The chain's CDR3 is CASSGGQGTEAFF. As DNA, the CDR3 is TGTGCCAGCAGCGGCGGACAGGGGACTGAAGCTTTCTTT.

V usage is TRBV10-2 and J usage is TRBJ1-1; the match to TRBD1 covers 8 bases. CDR1 WSHSY and CDR2 SAAADI come from the germline V gene. The CDR3 runs 16 residues. V dropped 6 bases and J dropped 0; count of bases not matched to a gene: 9. The CDR3 region is CASRTGTGGLNTEAFF. As DNA, the CDR3 is TGCGCCAGCAGAACCGGGACAGGCGGATTGAACACTGAAGCTTTCTTT.

The chain recombines TRBV19 with TRBJ1-2, with 7 bases that match TRBD1. This CDR3 region has 13 residues. The V and J ends lost 5 bases and 7 bases, in that order; junction bases with no gene match: 7. Germline V CDR1 and CDR2: LNHDA, SQIVND (reference sequence). The CDR3 protein is CASSGRTGGGYTF. The CDR3 nucleotides read TGTGCCAGTAGTGGGAGGACAGGAGGTGGCTACACCTTC. Full variable domain (rest looked up from reference TRBV19 and TRBJ1-2): DGGITQSPKYLFRKEGQNVTLSCEQNLNHDAMYWYRQDPGQGLRLIYYSQIVNDFQKGDIAEGYSVSREKKESFPLTVTSAQKNPTAFYLCASSGRTGGGYTFGSGTRLTVV.

The V call is TRBV25-1, the J call TRBJ1-2, with a tentative D call TRBD1 (5 bases). The V end was cut by 6 bases, the J end by 4 bases, with 21 bases between. This CDR3 region has 16 residues. Germline-derived CDR1 and CDR2 are MGHDK and SYGVNS. This CDR3 reads CASSTLTALPSYGYTF. In DNA, the CDR3 is TGTGCCAGCAGCACCTTGACAGCACTCCCTTCCTATGGCTACACCTTC.

This clone was detected a few times. The chain employs TRBV7-6 and TRBJ2-1; tentative D call: TRBD1 (6 bases). V lost 4 bases and J lost 7, with 14 bases in between. Germline-derived CDR1 and CDR2 are SGHVS and FNYEAQ. The CDR3 contains 14 residues. CDR3 sequence (DNA): TGTGCCAGCAGCTCGAATGTACAGGGAAATGAGCAGTTCTTC. It is translated as CASSSNVQGNEQFF.

This clone was counted between two and nine times. The gene calls are TRBV18 and TRBJ1-5, with no clear D. The germline V gene has CDR1 KGHSH and CDR2 LQKENI. The CDR3 consists of 13 residues. V dropped 3 bases and J dropped 7 bases, with 10 bases sitting between them. CDR3 DNA: TGTGCCAGCTCACCGGAAGACGGACAGCCCCAGCATTTT. Its protein is CASSPEDGQPQHF.

V is TRBV7-9 and J is TRBJ1-3, with D possibly being TRBD1 (5 bases). CDR1 SEHNR and CDR2 FQNEAQ come from the germline V gene (reference sequence). Trimming removed 0 bases from V and 10 bases from J, with 13 bases in between. The CDR3 extends over 14 amino acids. CDR3 sequence: CASSLAIPGGTIYF. The CDR3, as DNA: TGTGCCAGCAGCTTAGCGATCCCCGGGGGGACCATATATTTT.

J is TRBJ1-4 and V is TRBV3-1 (or the pseudogene TRBV3-2), with a tentative D call TRBD1 (6 bases). Trimming shortened V by 4 bases and J by 0 bases, and 15 bases separated the two germline ends. There are 17 residues in the CDR3. The V gene's germline CDR1 is LGHDT and CDR2 YNNKEL (reference sequence). CDR3 amino acids: CASSPSTGFATNEKLFF. CDR3 nucleotides: TGTGCCAGCAGCCCCAGTACAGGGTTTGCAACTAATGAAAAACTGTTTTTT.

The chain joins TRBV30 to TRBJ1-3; no reliable D call. This CDR3 spans 14 amino acids. Per germline, CDR1 GTSNPN and CDR2 SVGIG (reference sequence). V lost 2 bases and J 0 bases, leaving 8 bases between the germline ends. In DNA form, the CDR3 reads TGTGCCTGGAGTCCCCACTACTCTGGAAACACCATATATTTT. It yields the protein CAWSPHYSGNTIYF. The variable domain in full, completed from reference TRBV30 and TRBJ1-3, reads SQTIHQWPATLVQPVGSPLSLECTVEGTSNPNLYWYRQAAGRGLQLLFYSVGIGQISSEVPQNLSASRPQDRQFILSSKKLLLSDSGFYLCAWSPHYSGNTIYFGEGSWLTVV.

The chain has TRBV6-5 and TRBJ2-2; D assignment may be TRBD1 or TRBD2 (6 bases each). V was shortened by 6 bases and J by 6 bases, with 17 bases between the two germline ends. Germline CDR1 and CDR2: MNHEY and SVGAGI. The CDR3 totals 15 residues. The CDR3 is CASRRDWGLAGELFF. DNA for the CDR3: TGTGCCAGCAGGAGGGACTGGGGGCTGGCCGGGGAGCTGTTTTTT.

The genes are TRBV7-6 and TRBJ1-1; D not resolved. Per germline, CDR1 SGHVS and CDR2 FNYEAQ. Trimming stripped 5 bases from V and 4 bases from J, with 11 bases between. The CDR3 contains 13 residues. The CDR3 DNA is TGTGCCAGCAGCCAAACAGTGGGCACTGAAGCTTTCTTT. Its translation is CASSQTVGTEAFF.

The V gene is TRBV6-5, the J gene TRBJ1-2; the D gene is possibly TRBD1 (5 bases). Germline V gene data show CDR1 as MNHEY and CDR2 as SVGAGI. The CDR3 runs to 12 residues. V shed 9 bases and J shed 7 bases, with 15 bases lying between them. The CDR3 reads CASLWGAFGYTF. CDR3 sequence (DNA): TGTGCCAGTCTGTGGGGCGCTTTTGGCTACACCTTC.

The J gene is TRBJ2-7, the V gene TRBV2, with TRBD2 matching 15 bases. The V segment lost 1 base and the J segment 2 bases; nucleotides outside the gene matches: 0. This CDR3 has 16 amino acids. Germline lookup yields CDR1 SNHLY and CDR2 FYNNEI. CDR3 coding DNA: TGTGCCAGCAGTGAAGGGACTAGCGGGGGGGCCTACGAGCAGTACGTC. This encodes CASSEGTSGGAYEQYV.

This chain uses TRBV15 with TRBJ1-4, with D hard to call. The CDR3 consists of 15 residues. Trimming removed 1 base from V and 15 bases from J, with 21 bases in between. Germline V gene lookup returns CDR1 LNHNV and CDR2 YYDKDF (reference sequence). For the CDR3, the DNA is TGTGCCACCAGCAGAGGTCCGGAAGTCGAGGGTCGGGTGTTTTTT. Translating gives CATSRGPEVEGRVFF.

The rearrangement links TRBV18 to TRBJ1-6; D gene ambiguous. CDR1 KGHSH and CDR2 LQKENI come from the germline V gene. Trimming left V 2 bases short and J 7 bases short, with 15 bases between. The CDR3 contains 16 residues. The CDR3 nucleotides are TGTGCCAGCTCACCAACGACGGTAGAGGGAAATTCACCCCTCCACTTT. As protein: CASSPTTVEGNSPLHF.

The chain links TRBV6-5 to TRBJ2-3; 11 bases agree with TRBD2. This CDR3 spans 15 amino acids. CDR1 is MNHEY, CDR2 SVGAGI, per germline. Losses at the gene ends were 5 bases for V and 6 bases for J; bases not matched to a gene: 7. The CDR3 nucleotides read TGTGCCAGCAGTCCCATAGCGGGGGGGCCTGATACGCAGTATTTT. It yields the protein CASSPIAGGPDTQYF.